The rows below give T cell receptor beta chains drawn from one sample of a study of cytomegalovirus exposure and HLA in healthy donors. Assay: immunoSEQ multiplex PCR; the TCRdb copy retains only in-frame clones and omits some. The repertoire has 90,000 to 150,000 clones, roughly 76% of them found once; the top ten carry 9.5% to 15%. Sequencing was done on a sample of PBMCs. These receptors were taken from a woman aged 40 to 50 in good health and CMV-seropositive. The CDR3 runs from the conserved cysteine through the conserved F or W. D genes are given only for firm matches. The listing skips clone size in some rows; elsewhere it reads once, few, many or a size class.

CDR3 protein,CDR3 DNA,J gene,D gene,V gene,clone size
CASSPGLLATQYF,TGTGCCAGCAGCCCGGGACTGCTAGCGACCCAGTACTTC,TRBJ2-5,.,TRBV6-1,.
CAISLFGGGRGTGELFF,TGTGCCATCAGCCTCTTCGGGGGGGGGCGAGGCACCGGGGAGCTGTTTTTT,TRBJ2-2,TRBD2,TRBV10-3,.
CASTTLERQSPLHF,TGTGCCAGTACCACCCTGGAGCGCCAGTCACCCCTCCACTTT,TRBJ1-6,.,TRBV19,.
CASSEGRNTEAFF,TGTGCCAGCAGTGAAGGCAGAAACACTGAAGCTTTCTTT,TRBJ1-1,.,TRBV2,.
CASSVGRPGGREKLFF,TGTGCCAGCAGCGTCGGACGACCGGGCGGGCGTGAAAAACTGTTTTTT,TRBJ1-4,.,TRBV7-9,few
CSVGQLSSTDTQYF,TGCAGCGTTGGACAGCTTTCTAGCACAGATACGCAGTATTTT,TRBJ2-3,.,TRBV29-1,once
CASSLARANTEAFF,TGCGCCAGCAGCTTGGCCAGGGCGAACACTGAAGCTTTCTTT,TRBJ1-1,.,TRBV5-1,.
CASSPGQNTGELFF,TGTGCCAGCAGTCCGGGACAGAACACCGGGGAGCTGTTTTTT,TRBJ2-2,.,TRBV6-6,.
CASSLRSNQPQHF,TGTGCCAGCAGTTTACGGAGCAATCAGCCCCAGCATTTT,TRBJ1-5,.,TRBV27,few
CASSQERLAGGVKETQYF,TGTGCCAGCAGCCAAGAACGACTAGCGGGGGGGGTTAAAGAGACCCAGTACTTC,TRBJ2-5,TRBD2,TRBV4-2,.